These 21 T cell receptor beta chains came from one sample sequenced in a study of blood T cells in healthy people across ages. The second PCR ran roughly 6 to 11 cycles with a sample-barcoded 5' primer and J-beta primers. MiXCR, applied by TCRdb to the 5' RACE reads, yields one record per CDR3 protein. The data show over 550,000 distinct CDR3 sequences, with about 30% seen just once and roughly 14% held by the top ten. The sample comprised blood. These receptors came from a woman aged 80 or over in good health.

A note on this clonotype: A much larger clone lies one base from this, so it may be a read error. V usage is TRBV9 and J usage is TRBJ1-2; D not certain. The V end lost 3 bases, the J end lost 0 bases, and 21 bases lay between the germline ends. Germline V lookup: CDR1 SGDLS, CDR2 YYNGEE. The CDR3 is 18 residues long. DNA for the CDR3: TGTGCCAGCAGCGCCCTCACTCAGGCCGATCCTCCTAACTATGGCTACACCTTC. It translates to CASSALTQADPPNYGYTF.

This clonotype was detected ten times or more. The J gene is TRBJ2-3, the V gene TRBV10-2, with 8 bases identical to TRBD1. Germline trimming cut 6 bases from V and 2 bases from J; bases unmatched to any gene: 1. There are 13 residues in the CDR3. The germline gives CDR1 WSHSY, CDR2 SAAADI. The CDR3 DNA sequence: TGCGCCAGCAGGGACAGGGACACAGATACGCAGTATTTT. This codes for CASRDRDTDTQYF.

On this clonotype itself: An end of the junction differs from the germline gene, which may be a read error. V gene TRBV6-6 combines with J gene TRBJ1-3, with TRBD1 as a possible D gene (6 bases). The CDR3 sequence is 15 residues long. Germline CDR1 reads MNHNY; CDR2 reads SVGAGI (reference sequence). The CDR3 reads CASSYSGASGDTIYF. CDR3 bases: TGTGCCAGCAGTTACTCGGGGGCCTCTGGAGACACCATATATTTT.

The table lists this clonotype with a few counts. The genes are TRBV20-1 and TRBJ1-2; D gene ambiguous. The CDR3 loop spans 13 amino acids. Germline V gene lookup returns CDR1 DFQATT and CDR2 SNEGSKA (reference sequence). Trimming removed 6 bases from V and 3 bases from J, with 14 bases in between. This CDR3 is CSARGGLDYGYTF. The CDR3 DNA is TGCAGTGCCCGGGGAGGGCTGGACTATGGCTACACCTTC.

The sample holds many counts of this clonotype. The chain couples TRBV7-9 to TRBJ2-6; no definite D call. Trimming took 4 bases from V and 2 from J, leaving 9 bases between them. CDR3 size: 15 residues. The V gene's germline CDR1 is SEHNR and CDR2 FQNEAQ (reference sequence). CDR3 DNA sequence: TGTGCCAGCAGCTCTCTTGGAGCTGGGGCCAACGTCCTGACTTTC. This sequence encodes CASSSLGAGANVLTF. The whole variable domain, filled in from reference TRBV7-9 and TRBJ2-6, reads DTGVSQNPRHKITKRGQNVTFRCDPISEHNRLYWYRQTLGQGPEFLTYFQNEAQLEKSRLLSDRFSAERPKGSFSTLEIQRTEQGDSAMYLCASSSLGAGANVLTFGAGSRLTVL.

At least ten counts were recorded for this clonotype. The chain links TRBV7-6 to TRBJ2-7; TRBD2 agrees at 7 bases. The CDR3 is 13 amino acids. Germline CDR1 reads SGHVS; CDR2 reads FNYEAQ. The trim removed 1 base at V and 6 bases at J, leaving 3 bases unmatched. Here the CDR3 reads CASSLGGRGEQYF. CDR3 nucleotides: TGTGCCAGCAGCTTAGGAGGGAGGGGCGAGCAGTACTTC.

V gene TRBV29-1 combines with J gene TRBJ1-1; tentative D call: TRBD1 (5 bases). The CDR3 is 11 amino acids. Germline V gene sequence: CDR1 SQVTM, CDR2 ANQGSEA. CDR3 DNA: TGCAGTGAGGGGTTGAACACTGAAGCTTTCTTT. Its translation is CSEGLNTEAFF.

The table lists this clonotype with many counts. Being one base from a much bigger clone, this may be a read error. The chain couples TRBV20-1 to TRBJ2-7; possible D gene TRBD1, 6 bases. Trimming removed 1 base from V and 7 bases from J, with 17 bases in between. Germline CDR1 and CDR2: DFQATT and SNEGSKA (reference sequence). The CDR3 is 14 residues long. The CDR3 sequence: CSARATGPNNEQYF. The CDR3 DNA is TGCAGTGCTAGAGCGACAGGACCCAACAATGAGCAGTACTTC.

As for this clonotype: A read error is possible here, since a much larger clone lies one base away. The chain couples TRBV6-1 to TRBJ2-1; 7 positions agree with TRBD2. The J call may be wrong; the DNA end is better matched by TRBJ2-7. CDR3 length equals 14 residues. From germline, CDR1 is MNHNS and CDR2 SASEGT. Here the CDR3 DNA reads TGTGCCAGCTGGGAGGGGACCGACCACAATGAGCAGTACTTC. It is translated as CASWEGTDHNEQYF.

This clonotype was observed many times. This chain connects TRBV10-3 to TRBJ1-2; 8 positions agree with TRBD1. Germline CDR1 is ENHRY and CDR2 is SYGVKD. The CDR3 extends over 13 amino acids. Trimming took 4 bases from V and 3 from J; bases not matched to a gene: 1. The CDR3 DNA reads TGTGCCATCAGTGCGGACAGGGACTATGGCTACACCTTC. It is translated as CAISADRDYGYTF.

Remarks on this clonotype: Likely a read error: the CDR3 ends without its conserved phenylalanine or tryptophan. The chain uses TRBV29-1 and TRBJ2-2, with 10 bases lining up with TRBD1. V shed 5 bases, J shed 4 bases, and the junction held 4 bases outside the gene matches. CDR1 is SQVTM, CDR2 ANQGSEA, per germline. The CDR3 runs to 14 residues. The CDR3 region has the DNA TGCAGCGTTTCGGGGACAGGGGTCACCGGGGAGCTGTTTGTT. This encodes CSVSGTGVTGELFV.

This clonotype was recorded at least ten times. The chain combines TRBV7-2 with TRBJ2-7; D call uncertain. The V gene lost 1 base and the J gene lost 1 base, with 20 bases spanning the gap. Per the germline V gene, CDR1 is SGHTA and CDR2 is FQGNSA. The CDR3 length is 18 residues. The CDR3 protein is CASSLDLRRADFSYEQYF. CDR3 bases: TGTGCCAGCAGCTTAGATCTTCGTAGGGCAGATTTTTCCTACGAGCAGTACTTC.

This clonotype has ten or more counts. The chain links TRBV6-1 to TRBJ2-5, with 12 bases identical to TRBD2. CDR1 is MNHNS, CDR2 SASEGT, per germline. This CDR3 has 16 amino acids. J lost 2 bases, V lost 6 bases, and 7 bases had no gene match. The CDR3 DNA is TGTGCCAGCAGGCCTCAGGGACTAGCGGGTCAAGAGACCCAGTACTTC. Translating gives CASRPQGLAGQETQYF.

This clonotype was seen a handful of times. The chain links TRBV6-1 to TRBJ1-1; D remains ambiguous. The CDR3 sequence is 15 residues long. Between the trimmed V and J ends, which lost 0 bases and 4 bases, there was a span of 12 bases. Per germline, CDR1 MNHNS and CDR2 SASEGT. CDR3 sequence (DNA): TGTGCCAGCAGTGAAGCGGGAGGATCCATCACTGAAGCTTTCTTT. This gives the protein CASSEAGGSITEAFF.

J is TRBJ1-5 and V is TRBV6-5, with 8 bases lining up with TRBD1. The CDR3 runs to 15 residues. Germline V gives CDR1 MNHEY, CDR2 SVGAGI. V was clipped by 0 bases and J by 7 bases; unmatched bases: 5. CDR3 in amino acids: CASSYSTGEGQPQHF. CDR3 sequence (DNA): TGTGCCAGCAGTTACTCGACAGGGGAAGGCCAGCCCCAGCATTTT.

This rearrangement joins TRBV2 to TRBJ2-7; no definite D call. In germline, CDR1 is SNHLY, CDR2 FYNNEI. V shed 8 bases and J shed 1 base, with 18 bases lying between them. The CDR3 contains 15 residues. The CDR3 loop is CASAVPSPMSYEQYF. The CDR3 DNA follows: TGTGCCAGCGCGGTCCCCTCTCCTATGTCCTACGAGCAGTACTTC.

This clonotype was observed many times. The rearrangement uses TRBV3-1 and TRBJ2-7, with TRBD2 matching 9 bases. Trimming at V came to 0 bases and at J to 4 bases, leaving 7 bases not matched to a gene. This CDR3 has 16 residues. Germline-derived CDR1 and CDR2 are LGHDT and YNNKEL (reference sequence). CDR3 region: CASSQDIAGGLYEQYF. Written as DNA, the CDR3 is TGTGCCAGCAGCCAAGATATCGCGGGGGGGCTGTACGAGCAGTACTTC.

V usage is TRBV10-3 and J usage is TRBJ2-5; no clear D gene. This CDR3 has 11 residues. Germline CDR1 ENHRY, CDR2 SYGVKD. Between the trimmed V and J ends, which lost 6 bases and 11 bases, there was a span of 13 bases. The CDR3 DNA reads TGTGCCATCAGGGTAGGGAATGAGCAGTACTTC. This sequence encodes CAIRVGNEQYF.

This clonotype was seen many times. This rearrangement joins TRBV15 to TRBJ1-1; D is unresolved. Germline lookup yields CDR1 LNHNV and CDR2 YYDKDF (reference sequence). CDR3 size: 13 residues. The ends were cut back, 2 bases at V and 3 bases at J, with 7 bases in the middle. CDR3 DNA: TGTGCCACCAGCAGACAGAGGTACACTGAAGCTTTCTTT. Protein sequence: CATSRQRYTEAFF.

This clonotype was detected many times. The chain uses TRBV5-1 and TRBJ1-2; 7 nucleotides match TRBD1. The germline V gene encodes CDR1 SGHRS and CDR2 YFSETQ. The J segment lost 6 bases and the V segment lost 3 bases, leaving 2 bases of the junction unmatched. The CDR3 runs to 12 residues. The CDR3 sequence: CASSYDRDGYTF. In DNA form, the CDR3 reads TGCGCCAGCAGCTACGACAGGGATGGCTACACCTTC.

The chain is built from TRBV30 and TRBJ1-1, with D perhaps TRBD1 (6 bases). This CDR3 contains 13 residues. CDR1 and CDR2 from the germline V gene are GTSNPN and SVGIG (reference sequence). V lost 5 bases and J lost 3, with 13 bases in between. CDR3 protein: CAWGGRGHTEAFF. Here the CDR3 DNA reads TGTGCCTGGGGGGGCAGGGGTCACACTGAAGCTTTCTTT.